Listed here are 16 T cell receptor beta chains from one sample, sequenced in a study of spatial heterogeneity in lung cancer. General study results and limits: For expanded intratumoral alpha and beta TCRs, counts tracked tumor mutation counts.

The antigens for these receptors are not known. Time point here: sample taken at primary tumor resection. One entry per CDR3 protein, called by TCRdb with MiXCR from the 5' RACE reads. The repertoire has some 100,000 distinct CDR3 sequences, under 4.5% of them found once; the top ten carry around 20%. Here the sequenced sample was lung tumor tissue, taken at surgery. The receptors come from a male donor with early-stage non-small cell lung cancer.

The sample holds many counts of this clonotype. The J gene is TRBJ2-1, the V gene TRBV6-5, with 9 nucleotides matching TRBD2. Germline CDR1 is MNHEY and CDR2 is SVGAGI. CDR3 size: 14 residues. With 4 bases clipped from V and 10 bases from J, the junction kept 8 bases outside the gene matches. The CDR3 loop is CASSFLAGAQEQFF. As DNA, the CDR3 is TGTGCCAGCAGTTTTTTAGCGGGAGCCCAAGAGCAGTTCTTC.

This clonotype showed up many times. This chain uses TRBV2 with TRBJ1-4, with D unclear. Germline V gene lookup returns CDR1 SNHLY and CDR2 FYNNEI. V was shortened by 7 bases and J by 8 bases, with 17 bases between the two germline ends. This CDR3 is built from 14 residues. This chain's CDR3 is CASKYTIEGEKLFF. The DNA of the CDR3 is TGTGCCAGCAAATACACCATAGAAGGAGAAAAACTGTTTTTT.

This clonotype was seen at least ten times. The CDR3 DNA reads TGTGCCAGCAGCCGATTTCCCCGTCAAGGCTCCTACGAGCAGTACTTC. Amino acids: CASSRFPRQGSYEQYF. The gene calls are TRBV28 and TRBJ2-7; D is undetermined. The V end lost 6 bases, the J end lost 0 bases, and 18 bases lay between the germline ends. Germline-derived CDR1 and CDR2 are MDHEN and SYDVKM. The CDR3 runs to 16 residues.

This clonotype was observed at least ten times. This sequence joins TRBV4-2 and TRBJ1-5, with D maybe TRBD1 (5 bases). Per the germline V gene, CDR1 is LGHNA and CDR2 is YNFKEQ. CDR3 length equals 18 residues. V was shortened by 2 bases and J by 1 base, with 18 bases between the two germline ends. CDR3 DNA: TGTGCCAGCAGCCAAAGAGCAGACGGGTGGGGCAGCAATCAGCCCCAGCATTTT. It encodes CASSQRADGWGSNQPQHF.

This clonotype was detected ten times or more. This CDR3 is CASAQDPYTQYF. DNA for the CDR3: TGTGCCAGCGCTCAGGATCCATATACGCAGTATTTT. The chain carries TRBV2 and TRBJ2-3; D uncertain. V gave up 8 bases and J gave up 7 bases, with 13 bases separating them. The germline V gene encodes CDR1 SNHLY and CDR2 FYNNEI. The CDR3 sequence is 12 residues long.

About this clonotype itself: This sequence may be a read error, since a much larger clone differs from it by one base. The chain links TRBV29-1 to TRBJ2-4; no firm D call. Germline lookup yields CDR1 SQVTM and CDR2 ANQGSEA. This CDR3 has 13 amino acids. Trimming took 7 bases from V and 0 from J, leaving 10 bases between them. CDR3: CSAVMSAKNIQYF. The CDR3 DNA reads TGCAGCGCAGTCATGTCAGCCAAAAACATTCAGTACTTC.

This clonotype was found many times. The V call is TRBV10-2, the J call TRBJ2-3; 10 bases fit TRBD1. The CDR3 length is 14 residues. The V and J ends lost 2 bases and 7 bases, in that order; junction bases with no gene match: 3. CDR1 and CDR2 (germline): WSHSY, SAAADI. The CDR3 bases are TGCGCCAGCAGTGAGGGTGACAGGGGGCATACGCAGTATTTT. Translated, it gives CASSEGDRGHTQYF.

This clonotype has just a few counts. The gene calls are TRBV11-2 and TRBJ1-5, with no clear D. The CDR3 has 14 amino acids. V gave up 3 bases and J gave up 0 bases, with 6 bases separating them. Germline-derived CDR1 and CDR2 are SGHAT and FQNNGV. CDR3 sequence (DNA): TGTGCCAGCAGCTTCTCGGGTAGCAATCAGCCCCAGCATTTT. Translating gives CASSFSGSNQPQHF. The entire variable domain, with the rest obtained from reference TRBV11-2 and TRBJ1-5, is as follows: EAGVAQSPRYKIIEKRQSVAFWCNPISGHATLYWYQQILGQGPKLLIQFQNNGVVDDSQLPKDRFSAERLKGVDSTLKIQPAKLEDSAVYLCASSFSGSNQPQHFGDGTRLSIL.

This clonotype showed up many times. This sequence joins TRBV5-1 and TRBJ1-1; 7 nucleotides align to TRBD1. This CDR3 has 15 amino acids. Germline V gene lookup returns CDR1 SGHRS and CDR2 YFSETQ. J lost 4 bases, V lost 4 bases, and 10 bases had no gene match. CDR3 nucleotide sequence: TGCGCCAGCAGCAGCACAGGGGCCGGGAGCACTGAAGCTTTCTTT. Its protein is CASSSTGAGSTEAFF.

The rearrangement joins TRBV7-9 to TRBJ2-7; tentatively, D is TRBD2 (5 bases). The CDR3 has 12 amino acids. V lost 5 bases and J lost 7, with 12 bases in between. The germline V gene encodes CDR1 SEHNR and CDR2 FQNEAQ (reference sequence). The CDR3 DNA reads TGTGCCAGCAGCCCCGGGGATGGTGAGCAGTACTTC. It translates to CASSPGDGEQYF. The complete variable domain, with remaining parts taken from reference TRBV7-9 and TRBJ2-7, reads DTGVSQNPRHKITKRGQNVTFRCDPISEHNRLYWYRQTLGQGPEFLTYFQNEAQLEKSRLLSDRFSAERPKGSFSTLEIQRTEQGDSAMYLCASSPGDGEQYFGPGTRLTVT.

This clonotype showed up many times. A junction boundary mismatches the germline segment, possibly from a read error. The chain uses TRBV14 and TRBJ1-6, with unresolved D. This CDR3 is 15 amino acids long. The germline gives CDR1 SGHDN, CDR2 FVKESK. CDR3 sequence (DNA): TGTGCCAGCAGGCAAGACGGAGAATATAATTCACCCCTCCACTTT. This codes for CASRQDGEYNSPLHF.

The table lists this clonotype with a few counts. The J gene is TRBJ2-3, the V gene TRBV18, with D unresolved. The CDR3 has 13 residues. V dropped 0 bases and J dropped 5 bases, with 6 bases sitting between them. The germline V gene has CDR1 KGHSH and CDR2 LQKENI. The chain's CDR3 is CASSPPRIDTQYF. The CDR3 DNA is TGTGCCAGCTCACCACCGAGGATAGATACGCAGTATTTT.

V gene TRBV25-1 combines with J gene TRBJ2-1; 12 bases are shared with TRBD2. This CDR3 has 15 amino acids. Germline lookup yields CDR1 MGHDK and CDR2 SYGVNS. The ends lost 4 bases at V and 9 bases at J; junction bases unmatched: 7. The CDR3 here is CASSASSGRAGEQFF. CDR3 DNA: TGTGCCAGCAGTGCGTCTAGCGGGAGGGCCGGTGAGCAGTTCTTC.

There are a few counts of this clonotype. The CDR3 reads CASSENQPQHF. The CDR3 nucleotides are TGTGCCAGCAGTGAAAATCAGCCCCAGCATTTT. The J gene is TRBJ1-5, the V gene TRBV6-1; D not resolved. The germline V gene has CDR1 MNHNS and CDR2 SASEGT. Trimming removed 2 bases from V and 4 bases from J, with 0 bases in between. The CDR3 spans 11 residues.

This clonotype was seen at least ten times. J is TRBJ2-7 and V is TRBV27, with unresolved D. The CDR3 extends over 14 amino acids. Germline lookup yields CDR1 MNHEY and CDR2 SMNVEV (reference sequence). V was cut by 2 bases and J by 4 bases, with 12 bases left in between. CDR3 residues: CASSLDHGTYEQYF. In DNA form, the CDR3 reads TGTGCCAGCAGTTTAGACCATGGAACTTACGAGCAGTACTTC.

This clonotype was observed many times. The chain links TRBV24-1 to TRBJ2-1; D possibly corresponds to TRBD2 (5 bases). The CDR3 covers 16 residues. Germline V gives CDR1 KGHDR, CDR2 SFDVKD. Trimming took 2 bases from V and 4 from J, leaving 14 bases between them. This CDR3 is CATSDSQAAGYNEQFF. The CDR3 region has the DNA TGTGCCACCAGTGATTCCCAAGCCGCGGGTTACAATGAGCAGTTCTTC.